Each of the 6 T cell receptor beta chains below was sequenced from the same sample in a study of long-term antiretroviral therapy in people with HIV. Sequencing relied on immunoSEQ assay v3.0, run at survey level. This table comes from immunoSEQ multiplex PCR, and its TCRdb copy is limited to in-frame clones, with some not included. The table has about 24,000 clones, about four fifths seen once. The starting material was unsorted PBMCs, obtained 0.4 years after starting antiretroviral therapy. Receptors originate from a man between 50 and 59 years old with HIV.

The chain uses TRBV6-1 and TRBJ1-2; no clear D. The V end was cut by 5 bases, the J end by 0 bases, with 10 bases between. The length of the CDR3 is 14 residues. Germline-derived CDR1 and CDR2 are MNHNS and SASEGT. The CDR3 nucleotides read TGTGCCAGCAGTATCGAGGAGACTAACTATGGCTACACCTTC. It specifies CASSIEETNYGYTF.

The chain carries TRBV6-5 and TRBJ1-1; 9 bases are shared with TRBD1. The CDR3 runs to 14 residues. V lost 6 bases, J lost 1 base, and 3 bases stayed unmatched. CDR1 MNHEY and CDR2 SVGAGI come from the germline V gene. CDR3 DNA sequence: TGTGCCAGCAGGCTGGGACAGGGGAACACTGAAGCTTTCTTT. It yields the protein CASRLGQGNTEAFF.

J is TRBJ1-5 and V is TRBV6-1, with 8 bases lining up with TRBD1. Germline assignment: CDR1 MNHNS and CDR2 SASEGT. The CDR3 totals 15 residues. J was trimmed by 3 bases and V by 5 bases; bases with no gene match: 6. The CDR3 here is CASSLDRGYNQPQHF. Written as DNA, the CDR3 is TGTGCCAGCAGTCTTGACAGGGGTTACAATCAGCCCCAGCATTTT.

The V gene is TRBV2, the J gene TRBJ1-5; D is unclear. The germline V and J ends were trimmed by 0 bases and 4 bases, with 7 bases remaining between them. The germline V gene encodes CDR1 SNHLY and CDR2 FYNNEI. This CDR3 has 14 amino acids. The CDR3 region has the DNA TGTGCCAGCAGTGAAGCGCGTGGGAATCAGCCCCAGCATTTT. Its protein is CASSEARGNQPQHF.

The chain has TRBV19 and TRBJ1-5; TRBD1 matches 7 bases. V dropped 5 bases and J dropped 4; count of bases not matched to a gene: 17. The CDR3 runs 18 residues. Germline CDR1 LNHDA, CDR2 SQIVND (reference sequence). CDR3 region: CASSHMMGQPIGNQPQHF. The CDR3 DNA reads TGTGCCAGTAGTCACATGATGGGACAGCCCATAGGGAATCAGCCCCAGCATTTT.

The rearrangement uses TRBV18 and TRBJ1-1; TRBD1 agrees at 8 bases. This CDR3 has 15 amino acids. Trimming took 3 bases from V and 0 from J; bases not matched to a gene: 3. Germline-derived CDR1 and CDR2 are KGHSH and LQKENI. CDR3 residues: CASSPQGALNTEAFF. CDR3 coding DNA: TGTGCCAGCTCACCGCAGGGGGCCTTGAACACTGAAGCTTTCTTT.